Listed below are T cell receptor beta chains from one sample, sequenced in a study of T cell repertoires in cytomegalovirus infection. TCRdb re-derived calls from the reads in MiXCR, one entry per CDR3 protein. The table lists 450,000 to 650,000 distinct CDR3 sequences, more than 20% of them singletons. The sequenced sample was PBMCs. These receptors all come from a human donor in good health (CMV status not recorded). Some clones in this sample may be carry-over from other donors' samples. Each CDR3 is given without its conserved first and last residue. Clone size is shown for a subset of rows, as once, few, many or a class of expanded clone.

v_gene,abundance,CDR3aa
TRBV7-8,few,ASSRGGASGSGNIQY
TRBV6-1,NA,ASRDRALTEAF
TRBV12-3/TRBV12-4,NA,ASSAETGELF
TRBV5-6,NA,ASSLTTGWALDTQY
TRBV19,few,ASSSQGTLYGYT
TRBV20-1,few,SARGQAYRNTIY
TRBV19,NA,ASSSPPGSLNTEAF
TRBV12-3/TRBV12-4,NA,ASGRGTGELF
TRBV27,NA,ASSPLREIPPGYT
TRBV5-6,few,ASSLGGVSGNTIY
TRBV10-3,NA,AISEPRDRGTEAF
TRBV5-4,few,ASSLTSGQDTQY
TRBV6-5,NA,ASSYSSGSNQPQH
TRBV15,NA,ATSRVGSGANVLT
TRBV19,NA,ASSKTGTYSNQPQH
TRBV7-6,NA,ASSPEVWTDEQF
TRBV12-3/TRBV12-4,few,ASADRVSNQPQH
TRBV7-3,few,ASSTLPNTEAF
TRBV13,few,ASSLESSGRAPYEQY
TRBV12-3/TRBV12-4,NA,ASSLARRQVNTNYGYT
TRBV20-1,few,SAHKTSGRAYEQY
TRBV6-5,NA,ASSYPGQGGETQY
TRBV7-3,many,ASSLIPGSTDTQY
TRBV7-8,many,ASSRDGNQPQH
TRBV27,few,ASSSYGRQGTAF
TRBV7-2,many,ASSLGRTSSYEQY
TRBV11-2,few,ASSLDGASGISLGEQF
TRBV10-3,NA,AISAAVTDTQY
TRBV12-3/TRBV12-4,NA,ASSLGRNTQY
TRBV11-2,NA,ASSLRGAGFSQEQF
TRBV7-2,many,ASSFTHPGTSSYNEQF
TRBV24-1,many,ATSDLAESYNEQF
TRBV24-1,NA,ATSVADRDGYT
TRBV11-1,few,ASSVGGLAGGIESHEQF
TRBV10-3,NA,AIGSDREGNEQY
TRBV7-8,few,ASSLDRGRGMTNEKLF
TRBV6-5,few,ASSYSMFGRTYGYT
TRBV28,NA,ASSLSFSGTQY
TRBV11-3,NA,ASSLRRSLFVYNEQF
TRBV6-5,NA,ASSPTRVTGNTIY
TRBV7-2,many,ASSLANRVGDYT
TRBV12-3/TRBV12-4,NA,ASSKPGSYGYT
TRBV20-1,NA,SASMNPRYEQY
TRBV7-2,many,ATRTSGSPTEQF
TRBV10-3,few,AISDRGPGLAGKDNEQF
TRBV5-4,NA,ASSLYSAQETQY
TRBV28,few,ASRPPGGSQY
TRBV4-3,NA,ASSGRTGELF
TRBV19,few,ASSIGSSNQPQH
TRBV7-2,many,ASSFREGAGANVLT
TRBV10-3,NA,AISESFNTGELF
TRBV7-4,NA,ASRQSQDDEQF
TRBV6-5,few,ASRLTGSFSGANVLT
TRBV19,few,ASFPGLSSYNEQF
TRBV7-2,many,ASSPWAVQETQY
TRBV5-6,many,ASSLGKVREDYGYT
TRBV3-1,NA,ASSQSSNKHNEQF
TRBV7-6,many,ASSLGLAGRSYNEQF
TRBV6-1,few,ASKPGPNTGELF